These 3 T cell receptor beta chains came from one sample sequenced in a study of CD8 T cells in Susac syndrome. Reverse transcription used about 0.5 to 1 ug RNA and random hexamers. TCRdb independently ran MiXCR on the immunoSEQ multiplex PCR reads; one entry per CDR3 protein. This table has roughly 330,000 distinct CDR3 sequences, 92% appearing once. Sequenced: CD4+ T cells from PBMCs. The receptor set was obtained from a human donor with multiple sclerosis.

The V gene is TRBV20-1, the J gene TRBJ2-1; 11 nucleotides line up with TRBD2. The CDR3 sequence is 14 residues long. CDR1 is DFQATT, CDR2 SNEGSKA, per germline (reference sequence). The J segment lost 6 bases and the V segment lost 3 bases, leaving 4 bases of the junction unmatched. The CDR3 region is CSASGTSGLNEQFF. The CDR3 coding sequence is TGCAGTGCTAGTGGGACTAGCGGACTCAATGAGCAGTTCTTC.

This clonotype showed up just once. The chain combines TRBV6-1 with TRBJ2-7; maybe TRBD2 (5 bases). The V end lost 2 bases, the J end lost 3 bases, and 17 bases lay between the germline ends. The CDR3 is 16 residues long. The germline V gene encodes CDR1 MNHNS and CDR2 SASEGT. The DNA for the CDR3 is TGTGCCAGCAGTGAAATGGCTAGCCCAAAGCTCTACGAGCAGTACTTC. This gives the protein CASSEMASPKLYEQYF.

The CDR3 spells CASSPRGELEAFF. The CDR3 region has the DNA TGTGCCAGCTCACCACGGGGGGAGCTTGAAGCTTTCTTT. The chain recombines TRBV18 with TRBJ1-1; D might be TRBD1 (5 bases). This CDR3 contains 13 residues. The V gene lost 1 base and the J gene lost 7 bases, with 10 bases spanning the gap. CDR1 and CDR2 from the germline V gene are KGHSH and LQKENI. Full variable domain (remainder filled in from reference TRBV18 and TRBJ1-1): NAGVMQNPRHLVRRRGQEARLRCSPMKGHSHVYWYRQLPEEGLKFMVYLQKENIIDESGMPKERFSAEFPKEGPSILRIQQVVRGDSAAYFCASSPRGELEAFFGQGTRLTVV.